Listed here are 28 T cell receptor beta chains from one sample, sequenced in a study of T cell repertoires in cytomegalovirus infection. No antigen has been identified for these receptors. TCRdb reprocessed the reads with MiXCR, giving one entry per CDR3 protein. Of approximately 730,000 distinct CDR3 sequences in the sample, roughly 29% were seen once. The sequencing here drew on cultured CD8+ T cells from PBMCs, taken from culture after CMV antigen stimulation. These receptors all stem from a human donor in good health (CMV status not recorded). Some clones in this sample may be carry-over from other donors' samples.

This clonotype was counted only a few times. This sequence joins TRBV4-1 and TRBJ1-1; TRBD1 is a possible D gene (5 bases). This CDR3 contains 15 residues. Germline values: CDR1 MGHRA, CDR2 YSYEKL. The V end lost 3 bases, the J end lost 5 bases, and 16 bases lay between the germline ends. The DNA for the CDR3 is TGCGCCAGCAGCCAGAAATTTCGGACACTAACTGAAGCTTTCTTT. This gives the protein CASSQKFRTLTEAFF.

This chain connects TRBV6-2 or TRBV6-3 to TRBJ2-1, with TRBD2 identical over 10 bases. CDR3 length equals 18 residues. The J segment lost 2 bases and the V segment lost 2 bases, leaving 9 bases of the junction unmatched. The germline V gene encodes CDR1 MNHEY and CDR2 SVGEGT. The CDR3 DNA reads TGTGCCAGCAGTTACCTCCGGGCTAGCGGGGGACCCTACAATGAGCAGTTCTTC. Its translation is CASSYLRASGGPYNEQFF.

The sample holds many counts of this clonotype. As DNA, the CDR3 is TGTGCCAGCAGATCGGACGGTTATAGCAATCAGCCCCAGCATTTT. Its translation: CASRSDGYSNQPQHF. The chain couples TRBV7-8 to TRBJ1-5; D remains ambiguous. The V end lost 6 bases, the J end lost 0 bases, and 12 bases lay between the germline ends. Per the germline V gene, CDR1 is SGHVS and CDR2 is FQNEAQ. The CDR3 runs 15 residues.

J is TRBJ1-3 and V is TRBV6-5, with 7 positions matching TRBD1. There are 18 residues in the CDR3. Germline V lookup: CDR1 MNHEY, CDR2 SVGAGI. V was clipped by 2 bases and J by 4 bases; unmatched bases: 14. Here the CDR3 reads CASSYDGPQGSAGNTIYF. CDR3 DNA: TGTGCCAGCAGTTACGATGGTCCACAGGGGTCTGCCGGAAACACCATATATTTT.

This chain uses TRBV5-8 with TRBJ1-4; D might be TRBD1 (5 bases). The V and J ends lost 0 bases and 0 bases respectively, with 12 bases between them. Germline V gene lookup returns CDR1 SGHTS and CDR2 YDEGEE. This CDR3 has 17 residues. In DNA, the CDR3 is TGTGCCAGCAGCTTGGGACAGCGAATTTCAACTAATGAAAAACTGTTTTTT. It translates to CASSLGQRISTNEKLFF.

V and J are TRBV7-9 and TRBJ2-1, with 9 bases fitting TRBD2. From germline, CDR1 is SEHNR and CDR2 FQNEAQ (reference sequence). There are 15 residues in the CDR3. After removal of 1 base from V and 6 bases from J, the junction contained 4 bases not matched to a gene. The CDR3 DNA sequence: TGTGCCAGCAGCTTAGGAAGCGGGGGGATCAATGAGCAGTTCTTC. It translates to CASSLGSGGINEQFF.

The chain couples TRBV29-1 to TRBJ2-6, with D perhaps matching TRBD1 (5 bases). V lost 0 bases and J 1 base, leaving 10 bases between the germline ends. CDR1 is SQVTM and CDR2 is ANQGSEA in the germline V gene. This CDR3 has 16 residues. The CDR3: CSVEELRVSGANVLTF. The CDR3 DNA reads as TGCAGCGTTGAAGAACTCAGGGTTTCTGGGGCCAACGTCCTGACTTTC.

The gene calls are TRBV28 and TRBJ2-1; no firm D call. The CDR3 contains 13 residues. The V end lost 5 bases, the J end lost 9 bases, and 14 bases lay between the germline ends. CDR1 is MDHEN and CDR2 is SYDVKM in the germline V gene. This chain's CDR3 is CASSLLWVSEQFF. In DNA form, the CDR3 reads TGTGCCAGCAGTCTCTTGTGGGTTTCTGAGCAGTTCTTC.

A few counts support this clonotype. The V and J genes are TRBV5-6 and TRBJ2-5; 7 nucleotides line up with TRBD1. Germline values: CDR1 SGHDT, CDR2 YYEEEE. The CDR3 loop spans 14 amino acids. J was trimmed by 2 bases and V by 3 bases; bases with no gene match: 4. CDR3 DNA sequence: TGTGCCAGCAGCTGGGGGACAGTACAAGAGACCCAGTACTTC. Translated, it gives CASSWGTVQETQYF.

This CDR3 reads CSATTGRFEGYTF. CDR3 DNA sequence: TGCAGTGCTACGACAGGGAGGTTTGAGGGCTACACCTTC. V is TRBV20-1 and J is TRBJ1-2, with 7 bases lining up with TRBD1. Germline lookup yields CDR1 DFQATT and CDR2 SNEGSKA (reference sequence). The CDR3 has 13 residues. The J segment lost 8 bases and the V segment lost 4 bases, leaving 10 bases of the junction unmatched.

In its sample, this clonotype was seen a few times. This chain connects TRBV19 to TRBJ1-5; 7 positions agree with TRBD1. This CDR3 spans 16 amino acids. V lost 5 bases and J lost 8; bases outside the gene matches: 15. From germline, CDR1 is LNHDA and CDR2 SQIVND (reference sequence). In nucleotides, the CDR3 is TGTGCCAGTAGTGCGGTGACAGGGACACCTTGGGAGCCCCAGCATTTT. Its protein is CASSAVTGTPWEPQHF.

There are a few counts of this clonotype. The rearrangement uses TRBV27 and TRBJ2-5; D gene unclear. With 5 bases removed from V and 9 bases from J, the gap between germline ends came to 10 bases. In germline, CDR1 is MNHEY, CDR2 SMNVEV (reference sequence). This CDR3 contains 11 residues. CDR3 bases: TGTGCCAGCAGTCTCGAGTGGCCCCAGTACTTC. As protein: CASSLEWPQYF.

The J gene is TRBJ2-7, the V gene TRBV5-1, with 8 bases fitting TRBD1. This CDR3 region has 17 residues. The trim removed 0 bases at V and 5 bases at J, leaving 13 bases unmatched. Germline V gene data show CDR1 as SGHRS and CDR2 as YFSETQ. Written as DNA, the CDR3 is TGCGCCAGCAGCTTGGGCCCCGGCAGGGGGCCCGGGGACGAGCAGTACGTC. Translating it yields CASSLGPGRGPGDEQYV.

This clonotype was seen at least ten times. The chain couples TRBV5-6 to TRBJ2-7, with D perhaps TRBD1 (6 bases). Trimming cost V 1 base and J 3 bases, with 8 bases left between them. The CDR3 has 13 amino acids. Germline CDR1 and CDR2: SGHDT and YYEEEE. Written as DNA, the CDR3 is TGTGCCAGCAGCTTGACAGGGCTCTACGAGCAGTACGTC. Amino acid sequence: CASSLTGLYEQYV.

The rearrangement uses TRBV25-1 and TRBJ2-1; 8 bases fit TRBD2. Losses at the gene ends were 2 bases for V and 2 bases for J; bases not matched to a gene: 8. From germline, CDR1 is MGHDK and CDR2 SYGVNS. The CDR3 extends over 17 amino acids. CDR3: CASSEPRVSGTYNEQFF. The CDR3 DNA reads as TGTGCCAGCAGTGAACCCCGGGTTAGCGGGACCTACAATGAGCAGTTCTTC.

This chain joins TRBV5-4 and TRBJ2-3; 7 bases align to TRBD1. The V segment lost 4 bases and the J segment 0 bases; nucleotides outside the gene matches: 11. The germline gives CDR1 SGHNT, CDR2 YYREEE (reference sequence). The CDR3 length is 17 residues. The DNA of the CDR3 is TGTGCCAGCAGCCGGTGGCCAACAGGGGCCAGCACAGATACGCAGTATTTT. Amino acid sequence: CASSRWPTGASTDTQYF.

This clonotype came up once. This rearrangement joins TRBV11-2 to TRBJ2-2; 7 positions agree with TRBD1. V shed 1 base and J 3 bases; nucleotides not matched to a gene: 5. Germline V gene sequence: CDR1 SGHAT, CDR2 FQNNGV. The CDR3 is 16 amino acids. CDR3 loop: CASSLATGLDTGELFF. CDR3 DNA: TGTGCCAGCAGCTTAGCGACAGGGTTAGACACCGGGGAGCTGTTTTTT.

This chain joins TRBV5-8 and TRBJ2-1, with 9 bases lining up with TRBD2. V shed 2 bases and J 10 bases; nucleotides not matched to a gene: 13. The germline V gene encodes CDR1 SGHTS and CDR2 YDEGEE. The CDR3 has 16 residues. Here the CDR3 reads CASSFGTSPFNREQFF. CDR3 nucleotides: TGTGCCAGCAGCTTCGGGACTAGCCCTTTTAATAGGGAGCAGTTCTTC.

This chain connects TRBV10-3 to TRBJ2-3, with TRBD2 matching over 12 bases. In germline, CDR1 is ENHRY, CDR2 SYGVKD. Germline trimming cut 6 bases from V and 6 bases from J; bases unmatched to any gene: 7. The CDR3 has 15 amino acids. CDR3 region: CAISRLAGESDTQYF. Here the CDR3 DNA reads TGTGCCATCAGCCGACTAGCGGGGGAGTCTGATACGCAGTATTTT.

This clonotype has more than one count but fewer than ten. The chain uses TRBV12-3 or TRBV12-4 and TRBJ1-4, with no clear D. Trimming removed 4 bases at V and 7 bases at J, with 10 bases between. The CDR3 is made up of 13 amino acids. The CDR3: CASSSRLGEKLFF. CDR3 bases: TGTGCCAGCAGTTCTAGGCTTGGTGAAAAACTGTTTTTT.

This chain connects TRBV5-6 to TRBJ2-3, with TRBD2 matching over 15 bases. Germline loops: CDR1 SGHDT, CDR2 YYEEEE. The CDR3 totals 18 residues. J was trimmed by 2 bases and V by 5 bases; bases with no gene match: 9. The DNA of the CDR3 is TGTGCCAGCAGGTCGGGACTAGCGGGGGGTACTTTCACAGATACGCAGTATTTT. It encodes CASRSGLAGGTFTDTQYF.

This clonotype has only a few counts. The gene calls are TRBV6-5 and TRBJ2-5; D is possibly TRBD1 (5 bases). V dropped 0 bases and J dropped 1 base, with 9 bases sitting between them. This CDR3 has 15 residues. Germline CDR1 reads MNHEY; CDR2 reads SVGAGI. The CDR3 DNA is TGTGCCAGCAGTTACTCAGGTCAGGGCCAAGAGACCCAGTACTTC. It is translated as CASSYSGQGQETQYF.

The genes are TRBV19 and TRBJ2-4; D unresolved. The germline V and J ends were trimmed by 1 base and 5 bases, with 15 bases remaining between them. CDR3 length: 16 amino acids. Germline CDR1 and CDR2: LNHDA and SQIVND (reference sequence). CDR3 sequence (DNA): TGTGCCAGTAGTATAGTTGGCGGACGAGGCCAAAACATTCAGTACTTC. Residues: CASSIVGGRGQNIQYF.

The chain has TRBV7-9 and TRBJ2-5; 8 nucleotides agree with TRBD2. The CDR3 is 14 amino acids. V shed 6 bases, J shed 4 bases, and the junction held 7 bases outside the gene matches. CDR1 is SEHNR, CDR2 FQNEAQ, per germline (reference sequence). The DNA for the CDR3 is TGTGCCAGCAGTGTAGCGGGGAGGACAGAGACCCAGTACTTC. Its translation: CASSVAGRTETQYF.

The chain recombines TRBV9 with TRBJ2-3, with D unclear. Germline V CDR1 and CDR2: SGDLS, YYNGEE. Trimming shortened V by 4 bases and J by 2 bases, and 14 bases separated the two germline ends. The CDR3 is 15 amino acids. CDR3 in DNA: TGTGCCAGCAGCACGGCGGAAGGGATCACAGATACGCAGTATTTT. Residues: CASSTAEGITDTQYF. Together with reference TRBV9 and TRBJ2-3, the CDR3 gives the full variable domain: DSGVTQTPKHLITATGQRVTLRCSPRSGDLSVYWYQQSLDQGLQFLIQYYNGEERAKGNILERFSAQQFPDLHSELNLSSLELGDSALYFCASSTAEGITDTQYFGPGTRLTVL.

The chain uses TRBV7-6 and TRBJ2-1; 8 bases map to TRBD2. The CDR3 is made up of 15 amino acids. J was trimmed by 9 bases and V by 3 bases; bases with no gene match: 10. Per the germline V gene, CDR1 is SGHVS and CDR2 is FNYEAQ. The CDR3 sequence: CASSFGTGGASEQFF. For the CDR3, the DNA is TGTGCCAGCAGCTTTGGGACCGGGGGGGCTAGTGAGCAGTTCTTC.

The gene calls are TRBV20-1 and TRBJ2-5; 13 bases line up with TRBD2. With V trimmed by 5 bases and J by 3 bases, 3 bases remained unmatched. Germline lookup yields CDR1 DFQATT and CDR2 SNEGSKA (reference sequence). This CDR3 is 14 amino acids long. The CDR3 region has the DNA TGCAGTGCTTCAGGACTAGCGGGGGAAGAGACCCAGTACTTC. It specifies CSASGLAGEETQYF.

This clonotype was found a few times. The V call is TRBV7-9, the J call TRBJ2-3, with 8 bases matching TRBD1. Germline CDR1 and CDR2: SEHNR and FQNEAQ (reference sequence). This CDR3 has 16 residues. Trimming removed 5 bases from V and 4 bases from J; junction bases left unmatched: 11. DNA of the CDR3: TGTGCCAGCAGCCACCGGGACAGGCCCCCGGCAGATACGCAGTATTTT. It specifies CASSHRDRPPADTQYF. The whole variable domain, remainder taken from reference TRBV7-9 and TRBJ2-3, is DTGVSQNPRHKITKRGQNVTFRCDPISEHNRLYWYRQTLGQGPEFLTYFQNEAQLEKSRLLSDRFSAERPKGSFSTLEIQRTEQGDSAMYLCASSHRDRPPADTQYFGPGTRLTVL.